These T cell receptor beta chains were read from a single sample in a study of early T cells in non-severe SARS-CoV-2 infection. TCRdb re-derived calls from the 5' RACE reads in MiXCR, one entry per CDR3 protein. The data show about 69,000 distinct CDR3 sequences, about 10% seen once. Material: whole blood, obtained at baseline. The receptors derive from an adult who was a healthcare worker with PCR-confirmed SARS-CoV-2 infection or an uninfected control (not recorded which). Both conserved end residues are part of each CDR3. The D gene is left open where the match is weak. Only part of the rows carry a size: once, few, many, or a class if the clone is expanded.

>TRBV25-1|NA|many|TRBJ2-6
CASSTPKGSSGANVLTF
TGTGCCAGCTCCACGCCCAAAGGATCCTCTGGGGCCAACGTCCTGACTTTC
>TRBV4-1|NA|NA|TRBJ1-2
CASSQPDYGYTF
TGCGCCAGCAGCCAGCCGGACTATGGCTACACCTTC
>TRBV12-3/TRBV12-4|NA|many|TRBJ2-7
CASSFTRTYEQYF
TGTGCCAGCAGTTTCACGCGAACCTACGAGCAGTACTTC
>TRBV6-5|NA|many|TRBJ2-7
CASSPYSPNEQYF
TGTGCCAGCAGTCCATATAGCCCCAACGAGCAGTACTTC
>TRBV11-2|NA|few|TRBJ2-5
CASSFSGPETQYF
TGTGCCAGCAGCTTTAGCGGACCGGAGACCCAGTACTTC
>TRBV29-1|NA|NA|TRBJ2-1
CSVERDLRSEQFF
TGCAGCGTTGAAAGGGACCTTCGGAGTGAGCAGTTCTTC
>TRBV7-9|NA|many|TRBJ2-2
CASSHFTGELFF
TGTGCCAGCAGCCACTTCACCGGGGAGCTGTTTTTT
>TRBV12-3/TRBV12-4|NA|many|TRBJ2-7
CASSQITGSGQYF
TGTGCCAGCAGTCAGATTACAGGTTCGGGGCAGTACTTC
>TRBV4-1|NA|many|TRBJ1-1
CASSPGMNTEAFF
TGCGCCAGCAGCCCCGGGATGAACACTGAAGCTTTCTTT
>TRBV29-1|NA|few|TRBJ1-1
CSVEEWTGNTEAFF
TGCAGCGTTGAAGAGTGGACGGGGAACACTGAAGCTTTCTTT
>TRBV20-1|NA|NA|TRBJ1-4
CSARRQINEKLFF
TGCAGTGCTAGACGGCAAATTAATGAAAAACTGTTTTTT
>TRBV19|NA|NA|TRBJ1-5
CASSISGAPDQPQHF
TGTGCCAGTAGTATTTCAGGGGCCCCGGATCAGCCCCAGCATTTT
>TRBV5-1|NA|NA|TRBJ2-7
CASTSDGYEQYF
TGCGCCAGCACCTCGGACGGATACGAGCAGTACTTC
>TRBV5-1|NA|once|TRBJ1-2
CASSLEASYSYGYTF
TGCGCCAGCAGCTTGGAGGCCTCATACTCCTATGGCTACACCTTC
>TRBV29-1|NA|many|TRBJ2-7
CSVEPREGKLYEQYF
TGCAGCGTTGAACCCCGGGAAGGGAAATTGTACGAGCAGTACTTC
>TRBV7-8|NA|NA|TRBJ1-2
CASSQQVNYGYTF
TGTGCCAGCAGCCAACAGGTTAACTATGGCTACACCTTC
>TRBV12-5|NA|few|TRBJ1-1
CASGAGLEAFF
TGTGCTAGTGGCGCCGGGCTAGAAGCTTTCTTT
>TRBV10-3|NA|few|TRBJ1-4
CAISEAEKLFF
TGTGCCATCAGTGAGGCCGAAAAACTGTTTTTT
>TRBV5-1|NA|NA|TRBJ1-4
CASGKWGSEKLFF
TGCGCCAGCGGAAAATGGGGTAGTGAAAAACTGTTTTTT
>TRBV29-1|TRBD2|NA|TRBJ2-1
CSVETSGIQDEQFF
TGCAGCGTTGAAACTAGCGGTATTCAGGATGAGCAGTTCTTC